A selection of T cell receptor beta chains follows, all from one sample in a study of early T cells in non-severe SARS-CoV-2 infection. TCRdb recomputed calls from the 5' RACE reads with MiXCR, one row per CDR3 protein. The table records about 110,000 distinct CDR3 sequences, 9% to 14% of them present only once. Material: whole blood. The receptors come from an adult who was a healthcare worker with PCR-confirmed SARS-CoV-2 infection or an uninfected control (not recorded which). Both conserved end residues are part of each CDR3. A D gene is named only where the DNA matches it firmly. Only some rows state a clone size, as once, few, many or a class for expanded clones.

CDR3aa: CASTGGRVSNEQFF
j_gene: TRBJ2-1
d_gene: .
abundance: few
v_gene: TRBV28

CDR3aa: CASSQLGRGETQYF
j_gene: TRBJ2-5
d_gene: .
abundance: .
v_gene: TRBV3-1

CDR3aa: CASSWDTSYEQYF
j_gene: TRBJ2-7
d_gene: .
abundance: many
v_gene: TRBV2

CDR3aa: CASSLADSGSRYEQYF
j_gene: TRBJ2-7
d_gene: TRBD2
abundance: many
v_gene: TRBV5-1

CDR3aa: CSAGTSGYEQYF
j_gene: TRBJ2-7
d_gene: .
abundance: .
v_gene: TRBV29-1

CDR3aa: CASSLNGIAGGETQYF
j_gene: TRBJ2-5
d_gene: TRBD2
abundance: many
v_gene: TRBV7-7

CDR3aa: CASSPLGQGHPTGRAFF
j_gene: TRBJ1-1
d_gene: .
abundance: many
v_gene: TRBV11-2

CDR3aa: CATGQGDYGYTF
j_gene: TRBJ1-2
d_gene: TRBD1
abundance: .
v_gene: TRBV10-3

CDR3aa: CASSRDRATNEKLFF
j_gene: TRBJ1-4
d_gene: TRBD1
abundance: many
v_gene: TRBV6-6

CDR3aa: CASGWGVRSYEQYF
j_gene: TRBJ2-7
d_gene: .
abundance: many
v_gene: TRBV10-2

CDR3aa: CASSLGGANQPQHF
j_gene: TRBJ1-5
d_gene: .
abundance: few
v_gene: TRBV7-9

CDR3aa: CASSPREQQETQYF
j_gene: TRBJ2-5
d_gene: .
abundance: .
v_gene: TRBV7-2

CDR3aa: CAWSVRGGVSYNEQFF
j_gene: TRBJ2-1
d_gene: .
abundance: many
v_gene: TRBV30

CDR3aa: CASGRGGAGELFF
j_gene: TRBJ2-2
d_gene: .
abundance: .
v_gene: TRBV11-3

CDR3aa: CASSLDPVSGYGYTF
j_gene: TRBJ1-2
d_gene: .
abundance: few
v_gene: TRBV19

CDR3aa: CASSQIRNTEAFF
j_gene: TRBJ1-1
d_gene: .
abundance: many
v_gene: TRBV3-1

CDR3aa: CASSLASEKQFF
j_gene: TRBJ2-1
d_gene: .
abundance: few
v_gene: TRBV11-1

CDR3aa: CASSFALTGGQESPLHF
j_gene: TRBJ1-6
d_gene: TRBD1
abundance: many
v_gene: TRBV11-3

CDR3aa: CSAVQGGNGYTF
j_gene: TRBJ1-2
d_gene: TRBD1
abundance: many
v_gene: TRBV20-1

CDR3aa: CASSLVENTGELFF
j_gene: TRBJ2-2
d_gene: .
abundance: .
v_gene: TRBV5-6

CDR3aa: CASSLEGAGTEAFF
j_gene: TRBJ1-1
d_gene: TRBD1
abundance: many
v_gene: TRBV5-1

CDR3aa: CASQKAVPGLKTEAFF
j_gene: TRBJ1-1
d_gene: .
abundance: .
v_gene: TRBV27

CDR3aa: CASSEGGGITLQYF
j_gene: TRBJ2-7
d_gene: .
abundance: few
v_gene: TRBV28